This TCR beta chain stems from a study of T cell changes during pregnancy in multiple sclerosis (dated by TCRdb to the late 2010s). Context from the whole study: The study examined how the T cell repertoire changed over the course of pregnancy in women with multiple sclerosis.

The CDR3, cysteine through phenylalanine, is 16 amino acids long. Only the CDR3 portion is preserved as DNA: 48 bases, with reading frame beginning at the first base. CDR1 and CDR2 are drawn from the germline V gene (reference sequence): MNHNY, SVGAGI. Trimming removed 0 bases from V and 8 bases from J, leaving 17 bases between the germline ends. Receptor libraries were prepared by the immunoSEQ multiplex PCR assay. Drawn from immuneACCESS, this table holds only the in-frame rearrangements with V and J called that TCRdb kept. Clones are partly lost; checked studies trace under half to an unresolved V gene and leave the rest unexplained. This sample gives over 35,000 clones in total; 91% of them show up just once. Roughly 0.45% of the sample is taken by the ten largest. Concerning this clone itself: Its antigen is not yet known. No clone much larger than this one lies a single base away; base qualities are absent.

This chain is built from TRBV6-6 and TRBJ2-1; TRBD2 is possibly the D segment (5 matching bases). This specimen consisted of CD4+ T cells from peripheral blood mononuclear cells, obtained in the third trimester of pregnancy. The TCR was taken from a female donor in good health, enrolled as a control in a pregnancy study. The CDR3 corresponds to CASSYSARLVEDEQFF. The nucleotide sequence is TGTGCCAGCAGTTACTCGGCTAGGCTAGTGGAGGATGAGCAGTTCTTC.